This record looks at one TCR beta chain sequence and its context. Generated by immunoSEQ multiplex PCR, the TCRdb table keeps only in-frame clones and is missing some. The table lists about 50,000 clones, 70% to 90% of them singletons. The sample's time point: peripheral blood 6 weeks after treatment start. The sample originates from a study of PD-L1 blockade in urothelial cancer. Study overall: The year 2014 saw patients start atezolizumab, 1,200 mg intravenously every 3 weeks. Of about 29 patients, almost 26 were males with bladder-origin urothelial cancer. Blood drawn 3 weeks (second dose) and 6 weeks after treatment start was analyzed.

The germline gives CDR1 MNHEY, CDR2 SVGAGI. V gave up 0 bases and J gave up 8 bases, with 10 bases separating them. This CDR3 is built from 13 residues. The gene calls are TRBV6-5 and TRBJ1-2; D is unclear. The material was PBMCs, obtained around atezolizumab (anti-PD-L1) treatment. The receptor's source is a man between 65 and 85 years old with urothelial cancer. The chain's CDR3 is CASSYSVTQGYTF. The CDR3 nucleotides read TGTGCCAGCAGTTACTCGGTTACCCAGGGCTACACCTTC.